This T cell receptor beta chain stems from a study of cytomegalovirus exposure and HLA in healthy donors (dated by TCRdb to the late 2010s). With regard to the full study: In an earlier analysis of under 600 of the donors, less than 350 Gb of sequence data and about 110 million unique TCR beta sequences from about 179 million T cells were reported. Of the 300 to 450 genotyped donors, 81% were placed in the genetic ancestry cluster associated with self-reported Caucasian donors. In a later genetic analysis, genome-wide SNP genotypes for about 65% of the roughly 700 donors were used, and that subset was treated as a discovery cohort. HLA typing included class I and class II loci at four-digit resolution. Along with the approximately 650-subject first cohort, a separate validation cohort of over 90 different subjects was used. Donor age, sex, ethnicity and CMV serostatus were compiled alongside the repertoire data. Typing coverage varied by locus: 629-630 donors for A, B, C, DRB1 and DQB1; approximately 560 for DQA1; nearly 610 for DPA1; approximately 450 for DPB1. The later analysis used no new phenotypic data to find candidate immune exposures, relying instead on TCR beta sequences and their occurrence across donors. The study used immunosequencing to profile the T cell repertoires of 600 to 850 subjects and linked those repertoires to cytomegalovirus serostatus. A later analysis re-analyzed previously published TCR beta repertoires from roughly 690 donors and added high-resolution HLA genotyping to study TCR occurrence patterns. Across approximately 400 genotyped donors of the cohort, an average of approximately 240,000 unique TCR beta nucleotide sequences per donor were sequenced, and about a sixth of those sequences were non-productive. All discovery cohort repertoires had been generated using a single sequencing platform. An early release that covered about 600 HLA-typed donors contained approximately 300 gigabases of sequencing data and tens of millions of unique TCR sequences. An earlier analysis of 500 to 650 of the donors applied high-throughput TCR beta sequencing to assess whether each TCR beta V gene segment acted as functional or pseudogenic. To predict cytomegalovirus infection status, the study brought together high-throughput TCR immunosequencing, statistical association of individual TCRs with disease status, and machine learning. The study was designed to test whether signatures of past pathogen exposure could be identified by cataloging public T cell receptors. Roughly five DR-DQ haplotypes were handled as single units for association and clustering because linkage in the cohort was strong.

The cohort was made up of around 720 healthy bone marrow donors. All cohort members were sampled while nominally healthy, although unrecorded immune exposures were likely present. The donor tested CMV seropositive, placing the donor among the 289 seropositive members of the cohort. Every donor gave a peripheral blood sample, and the peripheral blood mononuclear cells from that sample were used for TCR beta sequencing. Genomic DNA was extracted from the blood cell samples with the Qiagen DNeasy Blood Extraction Kit. Comment on this clone: Its cognate antigen has yet to be identified. Base qualities are not provided; no much larger clone lies one nucleotide away.

The study at large found these results: The authors suggested that the approach could potentially be extended to other disease states and immunological phenotypes. Most CMV-associated TCR beta chains appeared to be HLA-restricted in a later analysis, and the HLA associations seemed to be driven largely by CMV exposure. Most TCR sequences were seen in very few donors, while some public TCRs were found in many individuals. A group of highly shared sequence variants was considered likely to be a technical artifact of the sequencing pipeline. V-gene and J-gene trimming of TCR beta chains was associated with a missense DCLRE1C variant in a later genetic analysis, and the association was replicated in an independent cohort. In this cohort, only TCR beta chains were sequenced, and detectable features were limited by the absence of alpha or paired-chain data. Cytomegalovirus status was reported to be diagnosed by the classifier with high specificity and sensitivity in both the original and validation cohorts. In a later analysis, several top co-occurrence clusters were reported to appear linked to parvovirus B19, influenza, CMV and Epstein-Barr virus. Immune exposure information for the cohort was limited to CMV serostatus. When HLA alleles, especially DR and DQ, strongly co-occurred, attributing TCR associations to individual alleles was difficult. The presence/absence analyses assumed that sequencing depth was roughly uniform across donors, and that assumption may not be true. Linkage disequilibrium might explain the correlated functional status among segregating V segments, but an unknown experimental factor could not be excluded. In an earlier analysis of some 550 of the donors, most TCR beta V segments were observed in productive rearrangements about 87% or about 30% of the time, broadly matching IMGT annotations. Approximately 18 rarely observed V segments, including chromosome 9 orphons, were excluded from the earlier analysis of some 590 of the donors because counts were too low. Because some donors lacked HLA typing at each locus, the association tests relied only on the typed subset. A further reported finding was that TCR beta sequences accurately predicted the HLA-A and HLA-B alleles for most subjects in the first cohort. At a false discovery rate of 0.05, a later analysis linked approximately 18,000 TCR beta sequences to specific HLA alleles. Compared with the roughly 700-donor mean, donors in an Asian-associated ancestry cluster had fewer N-insertions in productive TCRs, according to a later genetic analysis. A total of 164 TCR beta chains were listed by the study as associated with cytomegalovirus. In vitro tests confirmed that a few of the cytomegalovirus-associated TCR beta chains recognize cytomegalovirus antigens. In a later analysis, TCR association rates were found to vary across HLA loci, with the most associated TCRs seen for DRB1 alleles and the fewest for HLA-C alleles. A later analysis found that HLA-associated TCR beta chains were more clonally expanded and had lower generation probabilities than equally common non-associated chains.

Receptor libraries were prepared by the immunoSEQ multiplex PCR assay. For the multiplex PCR, a mixture combining 60 forward primers for TCR Vbeta segments and 13 reverse primers for TCR Jbeta segments was used. A multiplex PCR assay on genomic DNA amplified the CDR3 region of rearranged TCR beta genes. The Illumina HiSeq System was used to sequence the amplified TCR beta libraries as 87-base-pair reads. Processing in the source paper ran as follows. Across the 670 or so repertoires, a later analysis counted 80 million or so unique TCR beta chains, 9.5 million to 12 million of which were shared by at least two donors. A nearest-neighbor algorithm error-corrected the raw reads and collapsed the reads into unique sequences, merging closely related sequences to remove PCR and sequencing errors. V, D and J gene segments were assigned by aligning CDR3 sequences to IMGT reference sequences. For a sequence to be retained, at least a six-nucleotide match to both a V gene segment and a J gene segment was required. Rearrangements were called productive when the CDR3 lacked stop codons and stayed in frame with V and J; all others were non-productive. CDR3 was defined by IMGT convention, running from the second conserved V-encoded cysteine to the conserved J-encoded phenylalanine. The earlier analysis of 587 of the donors excluded any sequence lacking an unambiguous match to a single V gene segment. In an earlier analysis of a few hundred of the donors, a V segment was called functional when productive rearrangements were above 56.7%, and segregating when the standard deviation between donors exceeded 5%. A statistical classification framework was built to diagnose cytomegalovirus status from the catalog of TCR beta chain sequences. A later analysis assigned V and J genes by comparing TCR nucleotide sequences with IMGT/GENE-DB human TR gene sequences. In a later analysis, CDR3 sequences and most-parsimonious VDJ recombination scenarios were assigned using the TCRdist pipeline. In a later analysis, every TCR beta chain was defined by the combination of its CDR3 amino acid sequence and its V-gene family, and reads without a unique V-gene family were dropped. A later analysis removed several hundred highly shared, low-generation-probability nucleotide sequences to deal with suspected cross-contamination and a sequencing artifact. A later analysis calculated a clonal expansion index for each public chain from normalized within-repertoire ranks of inferred template counts. In a later analysis, generation probabilities were computed using a VDJ recombination model fitted to out-of-frame rearrangements, and the results were checked against IGoR. In a later analysis, TCR-TCR, TCR-HLA and TCR-CMV co-occurrence was scored with hypergeometric tests, and a repertoire-size bias correction was applied to TCR pairs. A later analysis estimated false discovery rates by permuting HLA or CMV assignments 20 times. In a later analysis, co-occurring TCRs were grouped with DBSCAN, and TCRdist sequence similarity was added when clustering was performed within HLA-allele-positive subsets. Repertoires with fewer than 30,000 or more than 120,000 public chains, plus five repertoires with anomalous nucleotide sharing, were excluded from co-occurrence clustering. The table was pulled from immuneACCESS by TCRdb, which kept in-frame rearrangements only. Such tables lose some clones; where checked, under half of the loss comes from unresolved V genes, and the rest has no known cause. Clone size and V and J calls were adopted from that table, with D and trimming inferred from the DNA. The sample table shows some 140,000 clones, and around three quarters are seen once. 6.5% of the sample belongs to the ten largest clones.

The sample was PBMCs. The receptor's source is a man aged 35 to 55 in good health and CMV-seropositive.

The encoded CDR3 is CASSPAGTGDMNTEAFF. The nucleotide sequence is given as TGTGCCAGCAGCCCGGCTGGGACAGGGGACATGAACACTGAAGCTTTCTTT. The sequence links TRBV11-3 to TRBJ1-1, and TRBD1 aligns with 10 junction nucleotides. The CDR3 covers 17 residues, taking in both the cysteine and the phenylalanine. Kept here is only the CDR3 DNA, which spans 51 bases and is read in frame from base 1. CDR1 SGHNT and CDR2 YENEEA were looked up in the germline V gene. Germline trimming amounts to 5 bases on V and 0 bases on J, with 9 as the count of junction bases outside the gene matches.